The present T cell receptor (beta chain) was sequenced within a study of blood T cell repertoires in COVID-19. Study overall: The United States, Italy and Spain supplied acute and convalescent COVID-19 samples.

This CDR3 region has 13 residues. The germline CDR1 and CDR2 sequences are SGDLS and YYNGEE. V was cut by 4 bases and J by 5 bases, with 12 bases left in between. Here immunoSEQ multiplex PCR was the method, and the copy in TCRdb shows in-frame clones only, minus some. The sample comprises under 200,000 clones, approximately 86% of which are singletons, and under 3% rests with the top ten. One Seattle source followed patients from active infection through their disease course. The chain recombines TRBV9 with TRBJ2-5; possibly TRBD2 for D (5 bases). The TCR was taken from a woman older than 75 with COVID-19, enrolled during active disease. Specimen: peripheral blood. This CDR3 is CASSTGGAETQYF. The DNA of the CDR3 is TGTGCCAGCAGCACCGGAGGAGCGGAGACCCAGTACTTC.